This T cell receptor (beta chain) was profiled in a study of sequential checkpoint blockade in melanoma. Data came from immunoSEQ multiplex PCR; TCRdb stores just in-frame clones and leaves some out. The table has about 7,400 clones, roughly a quarter seen once. Findings and limits, study-wide: Tumor T-cell fraction and clonality correlated with PD-L1 and CD8+ counts.

On this clone itself: What it recognizes is unknown.

The CDR3 is 14 residues long. Looked up from germline, CDR1 is MNHGY and CDR2 is SAAAGT. Trimming took 2 bases from V and 6 from J; bases not matched to a gene: 7. Treatment denoted: randomized to nivolumab then ipilimumab (arm A) or the reverse (arm B). The chain uses TRBV6-8 and TRBJ2-7; TRBD1 agrees at 7 bases. Sample: tumor tissue (inferred from file names), taken from a patient given nivolumab and ipilimumab in sequence. The sequence derives from a human donor with melanoma. The CDR3 loop reads CASSYQDRDREQYF. CDR3 sequence (DNA): TGTGCCAGCAGTTACCAAGACAGGGATCGCGAGCAGTACTTC.